This paragraph covers one TCR beta chain sequence. The data derive from a study of blood T cell repertoires in COVID-19. For the study at large: PBMCs, B-cell-depleted T cells, or T cells were the source of the cDNA or gDNA that made up the material.

TCRdb's copy holds only in-frame clones and misses some; the assay was immunoSEQ multiplex PCR. The sample lists some 290,000 clones; 85% to 90% were seen once. CDR1 is LGHDT and CDR2 is YNNKEL in the germline V gene (reference sequence). V was clipped by 3 bases and J by 4 bases; unmatched bases: 2. The CDR3 is 15 residues long. The rearrangement links TRBV3-1 (or the pseudogene TRBV3-2) to TRBJ2-1; 11 bases match TRBD2. The sample taken for sequencing was peripheral blood. The source of this sequence is a woman in her twenties or thirties with COVID-19, enrolled during active disease. This CDR3 reads CASSQPSGGYNEQFF. The CDR3 DNA reads as TGTGCCAGCAGCCAGCCTAGCGGGGGGTACAATGAGCAGTTCTTC.